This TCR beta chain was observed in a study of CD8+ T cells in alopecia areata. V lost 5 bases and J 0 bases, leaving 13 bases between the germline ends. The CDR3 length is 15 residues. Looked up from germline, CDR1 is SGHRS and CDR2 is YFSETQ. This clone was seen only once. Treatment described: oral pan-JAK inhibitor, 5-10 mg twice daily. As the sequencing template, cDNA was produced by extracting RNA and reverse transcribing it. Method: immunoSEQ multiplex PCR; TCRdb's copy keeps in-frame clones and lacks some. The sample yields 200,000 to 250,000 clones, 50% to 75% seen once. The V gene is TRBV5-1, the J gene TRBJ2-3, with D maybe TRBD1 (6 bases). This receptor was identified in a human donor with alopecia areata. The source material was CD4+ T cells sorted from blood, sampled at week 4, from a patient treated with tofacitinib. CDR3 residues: CASRLQGASTDTQYF. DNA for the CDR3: TGCGCCAGCAGACTACAGGGAGCTAGCACAGATACGCAGTATTTT.